The next 30 T cell receptor beta chains were all read from a single sample in a study of CD8 T cells in ankylosing spondylitis. Each CDR3 protein gets one entry after TCRdb re-called the 5' RACE reads with MiXCR. The sample holds just over 350,000 distinct CDR3 sequences, 20% to 25% seen once. Sequencing used blood, either unsorted or a sorted T cell fraction (not recorded which). These receptors were obtained from a male donor with ankylosing spondylitis or in good health (not recorded which).

The chain carries TRBV9 and TRBJ1-2; 10 bases agree with TRBD1. J lost 8 bases, V lost 3 bases, and 10 bases had no gene match. Germline V gene sequence: CDR1 SGDLS, CDR2 YYNGEE. The CDR3 has 15 residues. The CDR3 nucleotides read TGTGCCAGCAGCGCCTCCGGGACAGGGGTTCTGGGCTACACCTTC. Amino acid sequence: CASSASGTGVLGYTF.

This clonotype turned up a few times. This rearrangement joins TRBV20-1 to TRBJ2-7, with 8 bases lining up with TRBD1. This CDR3 contains 17 residues. Germline CDR1 and CDR2: DFQATT and SNEGSKA (reference sequence). V shed 3 bases and J 2 bases; nucleotides not matched to a gene: 15. Here the CDR3 reads CSARAPRQGTATYEQYF. The DNA for the CDR3 is TGCAGTGCTAGGGCACCCCGACAGGGGACCGCAACCTACGAGCAGTACTTC.

The V gene is TRBV5-6, the J gene TRBJ2-5; no reliable D call. This CDR3 has 14 amino acids. The germline CDR1 and CDR2 sequences are SGHDT and YYEEEE. Trimming removed 0 bases at V and 1 base at J, with 7 bases between. The chain's CDR3 is CASSLASPQETQYF. The CDR3, as DNA: TGTGCCAGCAGCTTGGCTAGTCCCCAAGAGACCCAGTACTTC.

The genes are TRBV28 and TRBJ2-7; D tentatively fits TRBD1 or TRBD2 (5 bases each). CDR3 length: 16 residues. The germline gives CDR1 MDHEN, CDR2 SYDVKM. V was pared by 3 bases and J by 4 bases, with 19 bases between. The CDR3 reads CASSFNVPGTGYEQYF. DNA for the CDR3: TGTGCCAGCAGTTTTAATGTGCCGGGGACCGGATACGAGCAGTACTTC.

The chain uses TRBV20-1 and TRBJ1-1, with 8 bases lining up with TRBD1. After removal of 6 bases from V and 1 base from J, the junction contained 10 bases not matched to a gene. The germline gives CDR1 DFQATT, CDR2 SNEGSKA (reference sequence). This CDR3 is 15 amino acids long. CDR3 in amino acids: CSARPLGQGNTEAFF. CDR3 bases: TGCAGTGCCCGACCCCTCGGACAGGGGAACACTGAAGCTTTCTTT.

V and J are TRBV28 and TRBJ2-7, with a tentative D call TRBD1 (5 bases). The germline V gene has CDR1 MDHEN and CDR2 SYDVKM. CDR3 size: 13 residues. V lost 3 bases and J 3 bases, leaving 9 bases between the germline ends. The CDR3 region is CASSFLTDYEQYF. The CDR3 DNA sequence: TGTGCCAGCAGTTTTCTGACAGACTACGAGCAGTACTTC.

The chain couples TRBV24-1 to TRBJ2-5; the match to TRBD1 covers 8 bases. CDR1 and CDR2 from the germline V gene are KGHDR and SFDVKD. CDR3 size: 14 residues. The trim removed 4 bases at V and 3 bases at J, leaving 3 bases unmatched. CDR3 sequence: CATSDLDREETQYF. The CDR3, as DNA: TGTGCCACCAGTGACCTGGACAGGGAAGAGACCCAGTACTTC.

This clonotype turned up a few times. The chain joins TRBV20-1 to TRBJ2-3; the match to TRBD2 covers 9 bases. V shed 5 bases, J shed 2 bases, and the junction held 11 bases outside the gene matches. Germline CDR1 DFQATT, CDR2 SNEGSKA (reference sequence). This CDR3 comprises 16 residues. The CDR3 region is CSASSGGRRNTDTQYF. CDR3 in DNA: TGCAGTGCTTCGAGCGGGGGGAGAAGGAACACAGATACGCAGTATTTT.

The chain couples TRBV14 to TRBJ2-1; 9 bases match TRBD2. The V gene's germline CDR1 is SGHDN and CDR2 FVKESK. Trimming at V came to 0 bases and at J to 3 bases, leaving 3 bases not matched to a gene. The CDR3 sequence is 16 residues long. Written as DNA, the CDR3 is TGTGCCAGCAGCCAAGATGGGACTAGCATCTACAATGAGCAGTTCTTC. It encodes CASSQDGTSIYNEQFF. The full variable domain, in which reference TRBV14 and TRBJ2-1 provide the parts outside the CDR3, is EAGVTQFPSHSVIEKGQTVTLRCDPISGHDNLYWYRRVMGKEIKFLLHFVKESKQDESGMPNNRFLAERTGGTYSTLKVQPAELEDSGVYFCASSQDGTSIYNEQFFGPGTRLTVL.

This clonotype was detected only a few times. J is TRBJ2-7 and V is TRBV19; maybe TRBD1 (5 bases). V lost 6 bases and J lost 2, with 14 bases in between. The CDR3 contains 14 residues. CDR1 is LNHDA, CDR2 SQIVND, per germline (reference sequence). CDR3 nucleotide sequence: TGTGCCAGTAGGCCGACAGCAGATACCTACGAGCAGTACTTC. Translated, it gives CASRPTADTYEQYF.

The chain couples TRBV10-3 to TRBJ2-3; D perhaps matches TRBD2 (6 bases). Per the germline V gene, CDR1 is ENHRY and CDR2 is SYGVKD. This CDR3 has 16 residues. The germline V and J ends were trimmed by 0 bases and 6 bases, with 16 bases remaining between them. The CDR3 DNA reads as TGTGCCATCAGTGAGTCGGCGGGGTTTGATCGGGATACGCAGTATTTT. Amino acid sequence: CAISESAGFDRDTQYF.

This chain links TRBV29-1 with TRBJ2-7, with D maybe TRBD1 (6 bases). Trimming cost V 4 bases and J 3 bases, with 16 bases left between them. This CDR3 spans 14 amino acids. CDR1 SQVTM and CDR2 ANQGSEA come from the germline V gene. The CDR3 loop reads CSVVSRGQLYEQYF. DNA of the CDR3: TGCAGCGTTGTATCCAGGGGACAACTCTACGAGCAGTACTTC.

This clonotype was detected only a few times. The chain combines TRBV29-1 with TRBJ2-1, with TRBD1 as a possible D gene (5 bases). The V end was cut by 8 bases, the J end by 2 bases, with 13 bases between. The CDR3 loop spans 13 amino acids. Per the germline V gene, CDR1 is SQVTM and CDR2 is ANQGSEA. CDR3 nucleotide sequence: TGCAGCCCGCAGGGTTCCCCCTACAATGAGCAGTTCTTC. Its protein is CSPQGSPYNEQFF.

This clonotype has just a few counts. The chain carries TRBV19 and TRBJ2-5; unclear D gene. The CDR3 consists of 14 residues. Germline loops: CDR1 LNHDA, CDR2 SQIVND (reference sequence). With 5 bases removed from V and 10 bases from J, the gap between germline ends came to 20 bases. CDR3 DNA sequence: TGTGCCAGTAGTCTCCGAGACACCTCCTGGGACCAGTACTTC. As protein: CASSLRDTSWDQYF. The variable domain in full, with the rest retrieved from reference TRBV19 and TRBJ2-5, is DGGITQSPKYLFRKEGQNVTLSCEQNLNHDAMYWYRQDPGQGLRLIYYSQIVNDFQKGDIAEGYSVSREKKESFPLTVTSAQKNPTAFYLCASSLRDTSWDQYFGPGTRLLVL.

The chain couples TRBV25-1 to TRBJ1-1; a possible D gene is TRBD1 (5 bases). Germline lookup yields CDR1 MGHDK and CDR2 SYGVNS. V was cut by 6 bases and J by 6 bases, with 17 bases left in between. The CDR3 consists of 14 residues. The CDR3 bases are TGTGCCAGCAGGCCCATCGAGGGGAAGTCTGAAGCTTTCTTT. It specifies CASRPIEGKSEAFF.

This clonotype was recorded many times. The chain couples TRBV29-1 to TRBJ2-2, with 7 bases aligning to TRBD1. Germline-derived CDR1 and CDR2 are SQVTM and ANQGSEA. V gave up 7 bases and J gave up 0 bases; unmatched junction bases: 5. The CDR3 totals 14 residues. The CDR3 reads CSGQGVANTGELFF. CDR3 coding DNA: TGCAGCGGGCAGGGGGTCGCGAACACCGGGGAGCTGTTTTTT.

The chain employs TRBV6-2 or TRBV6-3 and TRBJ2-7; 9 positions agree with TRBD2. CDR3 size: 15 residues. V lost 6 bases and J lost 0; bases outside the gene matches: 6. CDR1 and CDR2 from the germline V gene are MNHEY and SVGEGT. The CDR3 DNA reads TGTGCCAGCAGCAGACTAGCGGAACTCTCCTACGAGCAGTACTTC. Translation gives CASSRLAELSYEQYF.

This clonotype was counted between two and nine times. The rearrangement links TRBV21-1 to TRBJ2-5. TRBV21-1 is marked as a pseudogene. This CDR3 region has 15 residues. Here the CDR3 reads CASSKGQKGQETQYF. The DNA of the CDR3 is TGTGCCAGCAGCAAAGGGCAGAAGGGTCAAGAGACCCAGTACTTC.

The rearrangement joins TRBV18 to TRBJ2-7; 9 bases line up with TRBD1. In germline, CDR1 is KGHSH, CDR2 LQKENI. The CDR3 contains 18 residues. V lost 0 bases and J lost 0; bases outside the gene matches: 9. CDR3 nucleotide sequence: TGTGCCAGCTCACCACCGGGACAGGGACTTCAAAGCTCCTACGAGCAGTACTTC. This encodes CASSPPGQGLQSSYEQYF.

This sequence joins TRBV7-9 and TRBJ2-7, with TRBD1 identical over 8 bases. The V gene end was trimmed by 5 bases and the J gene end by 4 bases; junction bases not matched to a gene: 7. Looked up from germline, CDR1 is SEHNR and CDR2 is FQNEAQ (reference sequence). The CDR3 is 14 residues long. CDR3 loop: CASSNRQGSYEQYF. The CDR3 nucleotides are TGTGCCAGCAGCAACAGACAGGGGAGTTACGAGCAGTACTTC.

A single count supports this clonotype. The chain links TRBV15 to TRBJ2-2, with 8 bases that match TRBD2. Looked up from germline, CDR1 is LNHNV and CDR2 is YYDKDF (reference sequence). This CDR3 contains 13 residues. V was clipped by 8 bases and J by 6 bases; unmatched bases: 5. CDR3 coding DNA: TGTGCCACCTCCCCCGGGGGGGCCGGGGAGCTGTTTTTT. Protein sequence: CATSPGGAGELFF. The full variable domain, in which reference TRBV15 and TRBJ2-2 provide the parts outside the CDR3, is DAMVIQNPRYQVTQFGKPVTLSCSQTLNHNVMYWYQQKSSQAPKLLFHYYDKDFNNEADTPDNFQSRRPNTSFCFLDIRSPGLGDTAMYLCATSPGGAGELFFGEGSRLTVL.

This clonotype was counted a few times. The chain has TRBV12-3 or TRBV12-4 and TRBJ2-5; TRBD1 might be the D (5 bases). V was cut by 3 bases and J by 0 bases, with 11 bases left in between. The CDR3 sequence is 15 residues long. DNA for the CDR3: TGTGCCAGCAGTTTGCTTATCAGGGACCAAGAGACCCAGTACTTC. Encoded protein: CASSLLIRDQETQYF.

This chain uses TRBV12-3 or TRBV12-4 with TRBJ2-1; 7 bases fit TRBD2. The ends lost 2 bases at V and 3 bases at J; junction bases unmatched: 4. The CDR3 has 15 amino acids. For the CDR3, the DNA is TGTGCCAGCAGTTTATGGGCTAGCGGCTACAATGAGCAGTTCTTC. Translating it yields CASSLWASGYNEQFF.

The rearrangement joins TRBV15 to TRBJ2-7, with D possibly TRBD2 on 6 matching bases. The ends were cut back, 0 bases at V and 3 bases at J, with 6 bases in the middle. The CDR3 is 13 residues long. Germline assignment: CDR1 LNHNV and CDR2 YYDKDF (reference sequence). The CDR3 DNA follows: TGTGCCACCAGCAGAGAGGAGGGCTACGAGCAGTACTTC. Its protein product is CATSREEGYEQYF.

CDR3 region: CASYRSSGTEAFF. For the CDR3, the DNA is TGTGCCAGCTACCGGTCGTCGGGGACTGAAGCTTTCTTT. The rearrangement links TRBV5-6 to TRBJ1-1; no clear D. The CDR3 totals 13 residues. Looked up from germline, CDR1 is SGHDT and CDR2 is YYEEEE. Trimming removed 7 bases at V and 5 bases at J, with 15 bases between.

There are a few counts of this clonotype. V gene TRBV7-9 combines with J gene TRBJ2-7, with TRBD2 as a possible D gene (5 bases). Looked up from germline, CDR1 is SEHNR and CDR2 is FQNEAQ (reference sequence). The CDR3 covers 12 residues. The CDR3 loop reads CASGGDSYEQYF. The CDR3 DNA is TGTGCAAGCGGTGGGGACTCCTACGAGCAGTACTTC.

The chain has TRBV4-2 and TRBJ2-7; D unresolved. The germline V gene has CDR1 LGHNA and CDR2 YNFKEQ. The V end lost 1 base, the J end lost 2 bases, and 6 bases lay between the germline ends. There are 13 residues in the CDR3. The CDR3 region is CASSQVQAYEQYF. DNA of the CDR3: TGTGCCAGCAGCCAAGTGCAGGCCTACGAGCAGTACTTC.

The rearrangement uses TRBV7-9 and TRBJ2-3; D is unclear. Germline loops: CDR1 SEHNR, CDR2 FQNEAQ (reference sequence). Between the trimmed V and J ends, which lost 3 bases and 4 bases, there was a span of 17 bases. This CDR3 is 16 amino acids long. CDR3 loop: CASSFAGSGLADTQYF. The CDR3 bases are TGTGCCAGCAGCTTTGCCGGGTCCGGGCTCGCAGATACGCAGTATTTT. The whole variable domain, remainder taken from reference TRBV7-9 and TRBJ2-3, is DTGVSQNPRHKITKRGQNVTFRCDPISEHNRLYWYRQTLGQGPEFLTYFQNEAQLEKSRLLSDRFSAERPKGSFSTLEIQRTEQGDSAMYLCASSFAGSGLADTQYFGPGTRLTVL.

This clonotype has a count of ten or more. The rearrangement links TRBV6-1 to TRBJ2-3, with TRBD2 identical over 15 bases. CDR3 size: 15 residues. Germline V CDR1 and CDR2: MNHNS, SASEGT. Trimming took 4 bases from V and 4 from J; bases not matched to a gene: 0. The CDR3 nucleotides read TGTGCCAGCAGTGGGACTAGCGGGGGGGCAGATACGCAGTATTTT. It specifies CASSGTSGGADTQYF.

This sequence joins TRBV6-1 and TRBJ1-5; D remains ambiguous. The CDR3 contains 9 residues. CDR1 and CDR2 from the germline V gene are MNHNS and SASEGT. V dropped 11 bases and J dropped 7 bases, with 6 bases sitting between them. CDR3 nucleotides: TGTGCCGGCGGCCAGCCCCAGCATTTT. It encodes CAGGQPQHF.